This T cell receptor beta chain was identified during a study of radiotherapy plus CTLA-4 blockade in lung cancer (dated by TCRdb to the late 2010s). Concerning the study at large: Objective responses occurred in around 19% of enrolled patients, and 31% achieved disease control.

The library was produced with the immunoSEQ multiplex PCR assay. The table was pulled from immuneACCESS by TCRdb, which kept in-frame rearrangements only. Such tables lose some clones; where checked, under half of the loss comes from unresolved V genes, and the rest has no known cause. This sample gives roughly 66,000 clones in total; around 86% of them show up just once. The leading ten clones occupy approximately 4.1% of the sample. Trimming accounts for 0 bases at V and 2 bases at J, while the number of junction bases matched to no gene is 2. Via the germline V gene, CDR1 is SGHRS and CDR2 YFSETQ. From its cysteine to its phenylalanine, the CDR3 spans 16 amino acids. Of all the DNA, just the CDR3 is kept, 48 bases in frame from base 1. Focal radiation therapy combined with CTLA-4 blockade (ipilimumab) was tested in patients with chemo-refractory metastatic non-small-cell lung cancer. Summary of the overall study and its limitations: After treatment with radiotherapy and ipilimumab, TCR clones that came from tumors expanded in the peripheral blood. The strongest predictors of response, as reported, were early dynamic changes in blood T cell clones along with a rise in serum interferon-beta after radiation.

As regards this clone: Its antigen is unknown. Base qualities are not recorded, but no much larger clone differs from it by a single base.

This chain is built from TRBV5-1 and TRBJ1-6; TRBD1 lines up with 7 middle nucleotides. The source material was peripheral blood, sampled from a patient treated with radiotherapy plus ipilimumab. This TCR derives from a human donor with non-small cell lung cancer who had a partial response to radiotherapy plus ipilimumab. In nucleotide form, the sequence is TGCGCCAGCAGCTTGGCGGGACAGACCTATAATTCACCCCTCCACTTT. It specifies CASSLAGQTYNSPLHF.